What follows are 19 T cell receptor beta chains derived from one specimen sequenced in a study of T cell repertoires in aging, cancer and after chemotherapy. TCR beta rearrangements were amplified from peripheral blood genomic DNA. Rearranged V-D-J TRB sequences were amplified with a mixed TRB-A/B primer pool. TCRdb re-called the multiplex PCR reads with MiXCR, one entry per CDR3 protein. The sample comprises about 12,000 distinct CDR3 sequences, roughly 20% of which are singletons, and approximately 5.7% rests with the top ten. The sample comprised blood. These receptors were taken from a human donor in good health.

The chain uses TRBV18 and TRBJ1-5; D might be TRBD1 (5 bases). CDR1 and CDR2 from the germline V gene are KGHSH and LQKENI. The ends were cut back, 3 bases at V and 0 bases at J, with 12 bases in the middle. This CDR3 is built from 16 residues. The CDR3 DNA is TGTGCCAGCTCACCTTCCGGGACGGTTAGCAATCAGCCCCAGCATTTT. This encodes CASSPSGTVSNQPQHF.

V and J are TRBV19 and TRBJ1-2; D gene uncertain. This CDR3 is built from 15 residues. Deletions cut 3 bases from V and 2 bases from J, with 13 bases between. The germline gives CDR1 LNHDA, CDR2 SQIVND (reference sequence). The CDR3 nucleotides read TGTGCCAGTAGTATGAGCGGGGAGAGGAACTATGGCTACACCTTC. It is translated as CASSMSGERNYGYTF. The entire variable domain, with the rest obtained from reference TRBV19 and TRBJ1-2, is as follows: DGGITQSPKYLFRKEGQNVTLSCEQNLNHDAMYWYRQDPGQGLRLIYYSQIVNDFQKGDIAEGYSVSREKKESFPLTVTSAQKNPTAFYLCASSMSGERNYGYTFGSGTRLTVV.

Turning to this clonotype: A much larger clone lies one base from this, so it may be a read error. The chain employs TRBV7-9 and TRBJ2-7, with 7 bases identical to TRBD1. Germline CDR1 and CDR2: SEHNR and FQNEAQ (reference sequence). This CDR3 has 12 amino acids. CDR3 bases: TGTACCAGCTCACGGGACAGCTACGAGCAGTACTTC. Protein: CTSSRDSYEQYF.

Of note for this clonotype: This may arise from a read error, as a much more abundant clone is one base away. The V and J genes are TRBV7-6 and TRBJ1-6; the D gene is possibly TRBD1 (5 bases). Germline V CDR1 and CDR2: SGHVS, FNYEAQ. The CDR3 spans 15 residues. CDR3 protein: CAISLLGDDNSPLHF. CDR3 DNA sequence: TGTGCCATCAGCCTCCTCGGGGACGATAATTCACCCCTCCACTTT. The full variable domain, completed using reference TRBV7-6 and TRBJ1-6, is GAGVSQSPRYKVTKRGQDVALRCDPISGHVSLYWYRQALGQGPEFLTYFNYEAQQDKSGLPNDRFSAERPEGSISTLTIQRTEQRDSAMYRCAISLLGDDNSPLHFGNGTRLTVT.

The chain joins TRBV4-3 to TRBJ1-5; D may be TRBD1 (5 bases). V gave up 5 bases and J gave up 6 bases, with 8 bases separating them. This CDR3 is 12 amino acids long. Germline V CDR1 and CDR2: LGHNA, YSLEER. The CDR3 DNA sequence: TGCGCCAGCAGCGACGGGGGTCAGCCCCAGCATTTT. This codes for CASSDGGQPQHF.

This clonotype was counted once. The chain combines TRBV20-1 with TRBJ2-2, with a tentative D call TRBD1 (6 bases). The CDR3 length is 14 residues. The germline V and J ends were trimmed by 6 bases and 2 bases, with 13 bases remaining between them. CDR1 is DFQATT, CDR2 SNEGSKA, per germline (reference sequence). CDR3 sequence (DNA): TGCAGTGCCCGCAGGGGCTCCAACACCGGGGAGCTGTTTTTT. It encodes CSARRGSNTGELFF.

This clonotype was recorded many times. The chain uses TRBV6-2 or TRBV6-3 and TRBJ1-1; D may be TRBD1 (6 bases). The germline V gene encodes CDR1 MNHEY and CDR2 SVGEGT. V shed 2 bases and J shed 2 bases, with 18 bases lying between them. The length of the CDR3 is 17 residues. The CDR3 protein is CASSYLPYQQGNTEAFF. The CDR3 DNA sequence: TGTGCCAGCAGTTACCTTCCGTACCAACAGGGAAACACTGAAGCTTTCTTT.

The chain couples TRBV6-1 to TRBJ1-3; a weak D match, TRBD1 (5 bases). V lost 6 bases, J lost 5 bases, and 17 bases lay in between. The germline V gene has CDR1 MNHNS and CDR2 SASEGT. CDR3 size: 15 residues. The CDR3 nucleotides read TGTGCCAGCAGCTCCTCGGCGGGGCTAAGAAACACCATATATTTT. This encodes CASSSSAGLRNTIYF.

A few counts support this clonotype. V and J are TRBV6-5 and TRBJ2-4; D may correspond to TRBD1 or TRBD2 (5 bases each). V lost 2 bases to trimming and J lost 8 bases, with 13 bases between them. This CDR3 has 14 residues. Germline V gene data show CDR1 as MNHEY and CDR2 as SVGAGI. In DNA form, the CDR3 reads TGTGCCAGCAGTTACCGGGACCCCCATGACATTCAGTACTTC. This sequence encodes CASSYRDPHDIQYF.

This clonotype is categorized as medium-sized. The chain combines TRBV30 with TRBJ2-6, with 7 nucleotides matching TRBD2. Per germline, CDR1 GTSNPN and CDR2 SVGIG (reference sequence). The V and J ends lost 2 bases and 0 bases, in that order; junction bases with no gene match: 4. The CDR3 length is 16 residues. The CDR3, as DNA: TGTGCCTGGAGTCGGGGGGTAACCTCTGGGGCCAACGTCCTGACTTTC. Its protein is CAWSRGVTSGANVLTF.

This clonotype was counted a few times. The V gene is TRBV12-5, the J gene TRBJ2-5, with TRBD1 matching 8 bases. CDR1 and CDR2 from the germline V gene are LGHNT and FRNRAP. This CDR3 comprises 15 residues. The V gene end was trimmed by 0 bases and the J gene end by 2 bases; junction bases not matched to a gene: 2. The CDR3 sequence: CASGLVRTGQETQYF. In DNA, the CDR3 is TGTGCTAGTGGTTTGGTCCGGACAGGGCAAGAGACCCAGTACTTC.

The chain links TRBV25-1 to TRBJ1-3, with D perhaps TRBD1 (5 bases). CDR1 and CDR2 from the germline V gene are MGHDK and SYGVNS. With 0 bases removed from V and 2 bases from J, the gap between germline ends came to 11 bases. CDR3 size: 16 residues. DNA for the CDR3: TGTGCCAGCAGTGAATATCCGGGGACCACTGGAAACACCATATATTTT. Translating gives CASSEYPGTTGNTIYF.

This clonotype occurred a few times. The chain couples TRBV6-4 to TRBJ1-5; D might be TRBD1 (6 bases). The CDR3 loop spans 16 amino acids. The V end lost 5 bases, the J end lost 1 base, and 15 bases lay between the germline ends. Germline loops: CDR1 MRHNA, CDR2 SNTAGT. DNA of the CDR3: TGTGCCAGCAGTCCGACAGGCGGGGTGAGCAATCAGCCCCAGCATTTT. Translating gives CASSPTGGVSNQPQHF.

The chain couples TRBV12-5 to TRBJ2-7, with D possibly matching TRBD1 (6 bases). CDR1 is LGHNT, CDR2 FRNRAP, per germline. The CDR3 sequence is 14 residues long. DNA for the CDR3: TGTGCCAGCAGCCGGGGTGGGGACAACTACGAGCAGTACTTC. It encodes CASSRGGDNYEQYF.

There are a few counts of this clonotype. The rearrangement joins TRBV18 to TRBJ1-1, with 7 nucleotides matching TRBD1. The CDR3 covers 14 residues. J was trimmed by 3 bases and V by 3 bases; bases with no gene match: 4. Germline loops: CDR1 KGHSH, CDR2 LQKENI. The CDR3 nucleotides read TGTGCCAGCTCACCCTTCACAGGGGACACTGAAGCTTTCTTT. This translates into CASSPFTGDTEAFF.

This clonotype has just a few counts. The CDR3 spells CASSLLQGAEQYF. CDR3 sequence (DNA): TGTGCCAGCAGTTTGTTACAGGGGGCCGAGCAGTACTTC. The chain combines TRBV12-3 or TRBV12-4 with TRBJ2-7, with 9 bases that match TRBD1. The ends lost 3 bases at V and 6 bases at J; junction bases unmatched: 3. This CDR3 spans 13 amino acids.

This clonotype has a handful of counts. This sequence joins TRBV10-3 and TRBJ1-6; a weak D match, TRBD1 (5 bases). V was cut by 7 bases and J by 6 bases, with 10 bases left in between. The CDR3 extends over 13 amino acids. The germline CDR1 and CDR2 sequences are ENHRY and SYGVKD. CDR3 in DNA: TGTGCCATCAAGCAGGGAGTTAATTCACCCCTCCACTTT. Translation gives CAIKQGVNSPLHF.

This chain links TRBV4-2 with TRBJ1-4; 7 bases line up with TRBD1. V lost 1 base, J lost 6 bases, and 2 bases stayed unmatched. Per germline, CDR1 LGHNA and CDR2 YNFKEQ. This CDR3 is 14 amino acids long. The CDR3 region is CASSQGQGYEKLFF. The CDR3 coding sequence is TGTGCCAGCAGCCAAGGACAGGGTTATGAAAAACTGTTTTTT.

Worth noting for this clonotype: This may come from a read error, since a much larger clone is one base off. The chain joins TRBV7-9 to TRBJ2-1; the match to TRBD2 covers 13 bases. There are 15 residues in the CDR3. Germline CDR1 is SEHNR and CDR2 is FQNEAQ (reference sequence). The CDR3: CASSFTSGGANGQFF. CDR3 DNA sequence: TGTGCCAGCAGCTTCACTAGCGGGGGGGCCAATGGGCAGTTCTTC.